This T cell receptor (beta chain) was retrieved from a study of OX40 agonist ivuxolimab in advanced cancers. Clones were sequenced by immunoSEQ multiplex PCR, and TCRdb holds only the in-frame ones, with some missing. This sample has about 34,000 clones, with 65% to 90% found just once. The CDR3 is made up of 14 amino acids. Germline V gene sequence: CDR1 MNHNS, CDR2 SASEGT. Trimming took 0 bases from V and 0 from J, leaving 0 bases between them. The chain carries TRBV6-1 and TRBJ2-6; D is undetermined. This receptor was obtained from an adult with an advanced solid tumor such as melanoma, head and neck, liver or kidney cancer. This sample comprised CD4+ or CD8+ T cells sorted from blood, obtained in a trial of the OX40 agonist ivuxolimab. The CDR3 DNA reads TGTGCCAGCAGTGAAGCCTCTGGGGCCAACGTCCTGACTTTC. Its translation is CASSEASGANVLTF.